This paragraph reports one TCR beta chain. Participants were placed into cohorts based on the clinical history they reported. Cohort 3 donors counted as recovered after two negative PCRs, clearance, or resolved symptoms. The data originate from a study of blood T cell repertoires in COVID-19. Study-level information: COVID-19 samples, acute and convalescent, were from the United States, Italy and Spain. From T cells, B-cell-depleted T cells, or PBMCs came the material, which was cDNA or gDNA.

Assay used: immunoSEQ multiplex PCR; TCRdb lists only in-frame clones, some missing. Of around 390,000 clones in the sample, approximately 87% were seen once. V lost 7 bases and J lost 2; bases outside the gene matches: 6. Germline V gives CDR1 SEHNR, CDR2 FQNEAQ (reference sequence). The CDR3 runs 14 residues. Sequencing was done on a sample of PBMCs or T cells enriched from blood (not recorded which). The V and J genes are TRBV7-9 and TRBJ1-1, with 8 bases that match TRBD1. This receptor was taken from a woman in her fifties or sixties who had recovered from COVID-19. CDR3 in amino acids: CASTPRGPNTEAFF. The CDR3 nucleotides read TGTGCCAGCACCCCCAGGGGGCCCAACACTGAAGCTTTCTTT. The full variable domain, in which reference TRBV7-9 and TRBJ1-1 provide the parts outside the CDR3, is DTGVSQNPRHKITKRGQNVTFRCDPISEHNRLYWYRQTLGQGPEFLTYFQNEAQLEKSRLLSDRFSAERPKGSFSTLEIQRTEQGDSAMYLCASTPRGPNTEAFFGQGTRLTVV.